Below, 13 T cell receptor beta chains from the same sample are listed, as sequenced in a study of identical twins. TCRdb re-called the 5' RACE reads through MiXCR, storing one row per CDR3 protein. The sample contains around 250,000 distinct CDR3 sequences, approximately 11% of which appear only once. This same sample was also taken into another study, of yellow fever vaccine responses in identical twins.

The sequencing input was memory (CD45RO+) T cells sorted from blood. These receptors all stem from a woman younger than 35 in good health.

The chain employs TRBV7-6 and TRBJ2-5; D could derive from TRBD1 or TRBD2 (6 bases each). Germline CDR1 is SGHVS and CDR2 is FNYEAQ. The germline V and J ends were trimmed by 1 base and 2 bases, with 17 bases remaining between them. This CDR3 comprises 17 residues. CDR3 in DNA: TGTGCCAGCAGCTTAGTTATGCGGGACACTGGACAAGAGACCCAGTACTTC. Its protein is CASSLVMRDTGQETQYF.

This clonotype showed up many times. The V call is TRBV28, the J call TRBJ2-7; TRBD1 aligns across 9 bases. J was trimmed by 1 base and V by 11 bases; bases with no gene match: 6. Germline V lookup: CDR1 MDHEN, CDR2 SYDVKM. CDR3 size: 13 residues. The CDR3 protein is CAGGQGASYEQYF. The CDR3 DNA sequence: TGTGCCGGGGGACAGGGTGCATCCTACGAGCAGTACTTC.

This clonotype occurred many times. This chain connects TRBV4-1 to TRBJ1-5, with D possibly TRBD1 on 6 matching bases. In germline, CDR1 is MGHRA, CDR2 YSYEKL. V lost 4 bases and J 0 bases, leaving 10 bases between the germline ends. The CDR3 is 15 residues long. The CDR3 protein is CASSPLGGSNQPQHF. The CDR3 DNA reads as TGCGCCAGCAGCCCGTTAGGGGGTAGCAATCAGCCCCAGCATTTT.

The chain carries TRBV20-1 and TRBJ2-1; TRBD2 matches at 12 bases. The germline CDR1 and CDR2 sequences are DFQATT and SNEGSKA (reference sequence). This CDR3 has 18 amino acids. V was clipped by 6 bases and J by 9 bases; unmatched bases: 21. CDR3 in amino acids: CSAGSGFWTSGTAVEQFF. CDR3 nucleotide sequence: TGCAGTGCCGGGAGTGGGTTCTGGACTAGCGGGACTGCCGTTGAGCAGTTCTTC.

Ten or more counts support this clonotype. The rearrangement links TRBV7-8 to TRBJ2-7; no clear D gene. CDR1 is SGHVS and CDR2 is FQNEAQ in the germline V gene. The germline V and J ends were trimmed by 1 base and 6 bases, with 13 bases remaining between them. The length of the CDR3 is 14 residues. The CDR3 spells CASSLVGIGLEQYF. CDR3 sequence (DNA): TGTGCCAGCAGCTTAGTAGGGATCGGCCTCGAGCAGTACTTC.

This chain uses TRBV25-1 with TRBJ2-3; D is ambiguous. The V end was cut by 2 bases, the J end by 3 bases, with 15 bases between. Per germline, CDR1 MGHDK and CDR2 SYGVNS. This CDR3 has 16 residues. CDR3 nucleotides: TGTGCCAGCAGTGAACAGAGGCAGTATAGTACAGATACGCAGTATTTT. It yields the protein CASSEQRQYSTDTQYF.

The J gene is TRBJ2-1, the V gene TRBV4-3; D tentatively reads TRBD1 or TRBD2 (5 bases each). This CDR3 region has 17 residues. Per germline, CDR1 LGHNA and CDR2 YSLEER. The V and J ends lost 0 bases and 1 base respectively, with 13 bases between them. CDR3 bases: TGCGCCAGCAGCCAAGATAGAATCGGGGCGTCCTACAATGAGCAGTTCTTC. The encoded protein is CASSQDRIGASYNEQFF.

This clonotype was observed a few times. The J gene is TRBJ2-1, the V gene TRBV4-2; TRBD2 matches at 9 bases. The V segment lost 0 bases and the J segment 7 bases; nucleotides outside the gene matches: 10. There are 17 residues in the CDR3. Germline V gives CDR1 LGHNA, CDR2 YNFKEQ. In nucleotides, the CDR3 is TGTGCCAGCAGCCAAGATTCCAGGAAGCGGGGGGAAAATGAGCAGTTCTTC. It translates to CASSQDSRKRGENEQFF.

This clonotype turned up a few times. The rearrangement uses TRBV18 and TRBJ2-3; D unclear. Germline CDR1 is KGHSH and CDR2 is LQKENI. V was shortened by 0 bases and J by 0 bases, with 4 bases between the two germline ends. The CDR3 spans 14 residues. CDR3 in amino acids: CASSPPSSTDTQYF. Written as DNA, the CDR3 is TGTGCCAGCTCACCACCCTCTAGCACAGATACGCAGTATTTT.

V gene TRBV6-5 combines with J gene TRBJ2-7; TRBD2 agrees at 10 bases. This CDR3 comprises 17 residues. Per the germline V gene, CDR1 is MNHEY and CDR2 is SVGAGI. V lost 4 bases to trimming and J lost 2 bases; unmatched junction nucleotides: 11. This chain's CDR3 is CASSSRPGLALTYEQYF. The DNA of the CDR3 is TGTGCCAGCAGTTCCCGTCCGGGACTAGCGCTTACCTACGAGCAGTACTTC.

This chain joins TRBV6-2 or TRBV6-3 and TRBJ2-1; 13 nucleotides align to TRBD2. CDR1 is MNHEY and CDR2 is SVGEGT in the germline V gene. V shed 7 bases and J 7 bases; nucleotides not matched to a gene: 7. The CDR3 is 15 amino acids. The CDR3 protein is CASNKLAGGLNEQFF. For the CDR3, the DNA is TGTGCCAGCAATAAACTAGCGGGAGGGCTGAATGAGCAGTTCTTC.

This clonotype was detected only a few times. This chain connects TRBV29-1 to TRBJ1-1, with no clear D. Deletions cut 6 bases from V and 7 bases from J, with 9 bases between. The CDR3 contains 10 residues. The germline V gene encodes CDR1 SQVTM and CDR2 ANQGSEA. Written as DNA, the CDR3 is TGCAGCGTGCGGACCAGTGAAGCTTTCTTT. This encodes CSVRTSEAFF.

The rearrangement uses TRBV7-2 and TRBJ2-2, with D unresolved. CDR3 length equals 13 residues. Trimming stripped 7 bases from V and 5 bases from J, with 11 bases between. Germline CDR1 SGHTA, CDR2 FQGNSA. CDR3 in DNA: TGTGCCAGCAAGACTGGGATAACCGGGGAGCTGTTTTTT. It specifies CASKTGITGELFF.